One sample yielded the 15 T cell receptor beta chains listed below, sequenced in a study of blood T cell repertoires in COVID-19. Using immunoSEQ multiplex PCR, the repertoire was profiled, and TCRdb retains in-frame clones only, with some absent. The repertoire holds roughly 100,000 clones, with 86% as singletons. The specimen was peripheral blood. All receptors derive from a woman aged 80 or over with acute or convalescent COVID-19.

The chain is built from TRBV5-1 and TRBJ2-1, with 10 bases aligning to TRBD1. The CDR3 has 15 amino acids. After removal of 0 bases from V and 8 bases from J, the junction contained 5 bases not matched to a gene. Germline CDR1 and CDR2: SGHRS and YFSETQ. The CDR3 reads CASSLAGTGVDEQFF. The CDR3 region has the DNA TGCGCCAGCAGCTTGGCTGGGACAGGGGTGGATGAGCAGTTCTTC.

The gene calls are TRBV5-1 and TRBJ2-7; maybe TRBD2 (6 bases). The germline V gene has CDR1 SGHRS and CDR2 YFSETQ. This CDR3 contains 15 residues. The V gene lost 1 base and the J gene lost 6 bases, with 17 bases spanning the gap. The CDR3 nucleotides are TGCGCCAGCAGCTTGAATCCGAGACTAGAGCGCGAGCAGTACTTC. Translation: CASSLNPRLEREQYF.

V and J are TRBV3-1 (or the pseudogene TRBV3-2) and TRBJ1-5, with 7 bases lining up with TRBD1. V was pared by 4 bases and J by 2 bases, with 5 bases of the junction left unmatched. CDR3 size: 15 residues. In germline, CDR1 is LGHDT, CDR2 YNNKEL (reference sequence). CDR3 protein: CASSPTGFGNQPQHF. In nucleotides, the CDR3 is TGTGCCAGCAGCCCGACAGGGTTCGGCAATCAGCCCCAGCATTTT.

In its sample, this clone was seen once. The V call is TRBV20-1, the J call TRBJ2-2; 11 nucleotides align to TRBD2. Germline lookup yields CDR1 DFQATT and CDR2 SNEGSKA (reference sequence). Trimming cost V 3 bases and J 8 bases; bases outside gene matches: 20. The CDR3 covers 19 residues. The CDR3, as DNA: TGCAGTGCTAGTCCGTTAGCGGGGGGGCCGGTAACTATTCGAGGGGAGCTGTTTTTT. Protein sequence: CSASPLAGGPVTIRGELFF.

The rearrangement links TRBV18 to TRBJ2-7, with D perhaps TRBD1 (6 bases). CDR1 KGHSH and CDR2 LQKENI come from the germline V gene. The V gene lost 3 bases and the J gene lost 6 bases, with 18 bases spanning the gap. The CDR3 covers 15 residues. CDR3 sequence reads: CASSPQMGAPGEQYF. Here the CDR3 DNA reads TGTGCCAGCTCACCTCAGATGGGGGCCCCGGGCGAGCAGTACTTC.

V is TRBV5-1 and J is TRBJ2-3, with unresolved D. V gave up 2 bases and J gave up 2 bases, with 3 bases separating them. Looked up from germline, CDR1 is SGHRS and CDR2 is YFSETQ. This CDR3 region has 12 residues. The CDR3 sequence is CASSFNTDTQYF. CDR3 coding DNA: TGCGCCAGCAGCTTTAACACAGATACGCAGTATTTT.

The chain employs TRBV7-9 and TRBJ2-5, with D uncertain. CDR3 size: 13 residues. In germline, CDR1 is SEHNR, CDR2 FQNEAQ (reference sequence). V was pared by 6 bases and J by 3 bases, with 11 bases between. The CDR3 sequence is CASSPRMEETQYF. In nucleotides, the CDR3 is TGTGCCAGCAGTCCTAGGATGGAAGAGACCCAGTACTTC.

V is TRBV19 and J is TRBJ2-1; 9 bases map to TRBD1. V lost 5 bases to trimming and J lost 3 bases; unmatched junction nucleotides: 5. The CDR3 is 15 residues long. CDR1 is LNHDA and CDR2 is SQIVND in the germline V gene (reference sequence). CDR3 bases: TGTGCCAGTAGTCACCGGGACAGGGACTACAATGAGCAGTTCTTC. Protein product: CASSHRDRDYNEQFF.

This chain uses TRBV10-2 with TRBJ1-3, with 7 bases matching TRBD1. CDR3 length equals 14 residues. V shed 7 bases, J shed 3 bases, and the junction held 6 bases outside the gene matches. Germline loops: CDR1 WSHSY, CDR2 SAAADI. The CDR3 spells CASKDPGGGNTIYF. In nucleotides, the CDR3 is TGCGCCAGCAAGGACCCAGGGGGTGGAAACACCATATATTTT.

The chain carries TRBV7-9 and TRBJ2-3; 13 bases are a match to TRBD2. CDR3 size: 16 residues. The germline V gene encodes CDR1 SEHNR and CDR2 FQNEAQ (reference sequence). V dropped 4 bases and J dropped 6; count of bases not matched to a gene: 7. The CDR3: CASSYSLAGGTDTQYF. CDR3 nucleotide sequence: TGTGCCAGCAGCTACTCACTAGCGGGGGGGACGGATACGCAGTATTTT.

V and J are TRBV24-1 and TRBJ2-1, with D possibly TRBD2 on 5 matching bases. The CDR3 has 14 residues. Germline values: CDR1 KGHDR, CDR2 SFDVKD. V was clipped by 1 base and J by 8 bases, with 11 bases between them. The CDR3, as DNA: TGTGCCACCAGTGATTTAGGTGCGGGCCATGAGCAGTTCTTC. Translated, it gives CATSDLGAGHEQFF.

This chain uses TRBV4-1 with TRBJ1-1; D remains ambiguous. Trimming took off 5 bases at V and 1 base at J, with 14 bases between the two ends. Germline-derived CDR1 and CDR2 are MGHRA and YSYEKL. The CDR3 sequence is 15 residues long. Here the CDR3 DNA reads TGCGCCAGCAGCGCCCCGGGTCGATCGAACACTGAAGCTTTCTTT. The encoded protein is CASSAPGRSNTEAFF.

In DNA, the CDR3 is TGTGCCAGCAGCACTACTCATACGCAGTATTTT. This sequence encodes CASSTTHTQYF. V and J are TRBV6-2 or TRBV6-3 and TRBJ2-3; D is unresolved. Germline CDR1 MNHEY, CDR2 SVGEGT. V gave up 6 bases and J gave up 7 bases, with 8 bases separating them. This CDR3 is built from 11 residues.

V is TRBV6-5 and J is TRBJ1-4; TRBD1 is a possible D gene (5 bases). V gave up 6 bases and J gave up 4 bases, with 15 bases separating them. The CDR3 sequence is 15 residues long. Germline V lookup: CDR1 MNHEY, CDR2 SVGAGI. The CDR3 sequence: CASSQGGASNEKLFF. CDR3 sequence (DNA): TGTGCCAGCAGCCAAGGTGGGGCGAGTAATGAAAAACTGTTTTTT.

V and J are TRBV4-1 and TRBJ1-2; tentatively, D is TRBD1 (5 bases). CDR3 length equals 13 residues. Per germline, CDR1 MGHRA and CDR2 YSYEKL. V lost 4 bases and J lost 3, with 9 bases in between. The CDR3 DNA sequence: TGCGCCAGCAGCCCGACAGATTACTATGGCTACACCTTC. Translation: CASSPTDYYGYTF.